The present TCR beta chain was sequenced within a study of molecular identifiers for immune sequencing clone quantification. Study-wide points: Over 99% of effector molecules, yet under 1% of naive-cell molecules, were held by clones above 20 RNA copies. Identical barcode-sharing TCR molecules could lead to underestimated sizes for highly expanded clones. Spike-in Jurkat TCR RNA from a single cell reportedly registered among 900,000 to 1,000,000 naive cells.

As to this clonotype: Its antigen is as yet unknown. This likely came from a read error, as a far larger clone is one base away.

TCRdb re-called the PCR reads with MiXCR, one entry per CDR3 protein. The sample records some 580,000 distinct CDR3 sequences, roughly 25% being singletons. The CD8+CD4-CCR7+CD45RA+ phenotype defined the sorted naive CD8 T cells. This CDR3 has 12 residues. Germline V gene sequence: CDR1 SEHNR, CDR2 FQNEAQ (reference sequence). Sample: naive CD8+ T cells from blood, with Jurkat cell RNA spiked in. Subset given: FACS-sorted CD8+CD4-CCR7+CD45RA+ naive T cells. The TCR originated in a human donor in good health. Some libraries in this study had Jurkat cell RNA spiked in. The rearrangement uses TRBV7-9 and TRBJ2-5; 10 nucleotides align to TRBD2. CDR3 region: CASSSGGETQHF. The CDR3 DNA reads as TGTGCCAGCTCTAGCGGGGGAGAGACCCAGCACTTC.